The 28 T cell receptor beta chains in this list originate from one sample, sequenced in a study of T cell repertoires in cytomegalovirus infection. TCRdb reanalysed the reads using MiXCR and keeps one entry per CDR3 protein. The table lists some 680,000 distinct CDR3 sequences, 35% of them singletons, with more than 2.5% in the top ten. The sample comprised PBMCs. Receptors were obtained from a human donor in good health (CMV status not recorded). Some clones in this sample may be carry-over from other donors' samples.

This clonotype occurred a few times. V usage is TRBV28 and J usage is TRBJ1-1; D gene uncertain. The CDR3 is 14 amino acids. Trimming removed 4 bases at V and 6 bases at J, with 15 bases between. CDR1 is MDHEN and CDR2 is SYDVKM in the germline V gene. The CDR3 DNA reads TGTGCCAGCAGTTACCTCACGGGGATCTCTGAAGCTTTCTTT. Translating gives CASSYLTGISEAFF.

The chain combines TRBV7-2 with TRBJ1-5; a weak D match, TRBD1 (6 bases). CDR3 length: 17 residues. CDR1 is SGHTA, CDR2 FQGNSA, per germline. Between the trimmed V and J ends, which lost 1 base and 0 bases, there was a span of 13 bases. The DNA for the CDR3 is TGTGCCAGCAGCTTAGGGGGGACACCTAATAGCAATCAGCCCCAGCATTTT. This translates into CASSLGGTPNSNQPQHF.

This clonotype was observed a few times. The chain joins TRBV12-3 or TRBV12-4 to TRBJ1-5, with D possibly matching TRBD1 (5 bases). Trimming took off 5 bases at V and 2 bases at J, with 16 bases between the two ends. This CDR3 has 16 amino acids. CDR3 region: CASSPGGGSGNQPQHF. The CDR3 coding sequence is TGTGCCAGCAGTCCCGGGGGGGGGTCCGGCAATCAGCCCCAGCATTTT.

The chain uses TRBV18 and TRBJ1-2; tentative D call: TRBD1 (5 bases). V was clipped by 8 bases and J by 1 base, with 11 bases between them. Germline V gene sequence: CDR1 KGHSH, CDR2 LQKENI. This CDR3 contains 13 residues. DNA of the CDR3: TGTGCCAGCAGGGAAGACAGTAACTATGGCTACACCTTC. Encoded protein: CASREDSNYGYTF.

The chain employs TRBV5-1 and TRBJ2-7; 8 bases map to TRBD2. The V gene's germline CDR1 is SGHRS and CDR2 YFSETQ. V lost 4 bases and J lost 0; bases outside the gene matches: 6. This CDR3 is built from 15 residues. The CDR3 nucleotides are TGCGCCAGCAGCGTGAGCGGGGGCCGCTCCTACGAGCAGTACTTC. Translating it yields CASSVSGGRSYEQYF. Supplemented by reference TRBV5-1 and TRBJ2-7, the full variable domain reads KAGVTQTPRYLIKTRGQQVTLSCSPISGHRSVSWYQQTPGQGLQFLFEYFSETQRNKGNFPGRFSGRQFSNSRSEMNVSTLELGDSALYLCASSVSGGRSYEQYFGPGTRLTVT.

The chain joins TRBV24-1 to TRBJ2-1, with 10 bases that match TRBD2. The CDR3 extends over 21 amino acids. The ends lost 1 base at V and 5 bases at J; junction bases unmatched: 19. In germline, CDR1 is KGHDR, CDR2 SFDVKD. CDR3 sequence (DNA): TGTGCCACCAGTGATTTCGCAGGGATAGGCGAGGGACTAGCGCCCCACAATGAGCAGTTCTTC. It encodes CATSDFAGIGEGLAPHNEQFF.

The rearrangement joins TRBV10-3 to TRBJ1-1; TRBD1 aligns across 9 bases. J lost 1 base, V lost 10 bases, and 10 bases had no gene match. This CDR3 comprises 15 residues. Germline CDR1 reads ENHRY; CDR2 reads SYGVKD. The CDR3 sequence: CATKTGGFENTEAFF. In DNA, the CDR3 is TGTGCCACCAAGACAGGGGGGTTTGAGAACACTGAAGCTTTCTTT.

In this sample, this clonotype turned up many times. The rearrangement links TRBV7-8 to TRBJ2-5; D is uncertain. V lost 3 bases and J 5 bases, leaving 7 bases between the germline ends. Germline V gene data show CDR1 as SGHVS and CDR2 as FQNEAQ. There are 12 residues in the CDR3. CDR3 DNA: TGTGCCAGCAGCTTTACCGCCGAGACCCAGTACTTC. This encodes CASSFTAETQYF.

V is TRBV6-8 and J is TRBJ2-1; unclear D gene. This CDR3 is 14 amino acids long. V was clipped by 0 bases and J by 10 bases, with 13 bases between them. Germline CDR1 and CDR2: MNHGY and SAAAGT. The CDR3: CASSYSFVGLEQFF. The CDR3 DNA reads as TGTGCCAGCAGTTACTCGTTCGTCGGTCTAGAGCAGTTCTTC.

This clonotype was seen only a few times. The chain has TRBV29-1 and TRBJ2-7; possibly TRBD1 for D (5 bases). V lost 6 bases to trimming and J lost 5 bases, with 14 bases between them. CDR3 length equals 12 residues. Germline assignment: CDR1 SQVTM and CDR2 ANQGSEA. CDR3 region: CSVLPSQDEQYF. CDR3 DNA: TGCAGCGTCCTACCCTCACAGGACGAGCAGTACTTC.

This chain connects TRBV6-1 to TRBJ1-5; D may be TRBD1 (5 bases). Trimming stripped 5 bases from V and 6 bases from J, with 14 bases between. This CDR3 spans 14 amino acids. The germline gives CDR1 MNHNS, CDR2 SASEGT. CDR3: CASSSTPGVQPQHF. In DNA form, the CDR3 reads TGTGCCAGCAGTTCCACCCCGGGGGTTCAGCCCCAGCATTTT.

V gene TRBV28 combines with J gene TRBJ2-5, with 9 bases fitting TRBD2. The J segment lost 2 bases and the V segment lost 3 bases, leaving 7 bases of the junction unmatched. Germline V gives CDR1 MDHEN, CDR2 SYDVKM. The CDR3 loop spans 16 amino acids. In DNA, the CDR3 is TGTGCCAGCAGTTTGATGCTAGCGGGACGACAAGAGACCCAGTACTTC. This encodes CASSLMLAGRQETQYF. The full variable domain, completed using reference TRBV28 and TRBJ2-5, is DVKVTQSSRYLVKRTGEKVFLECVQDMDHENMFWYRQDPGLGLRLIYFSYDVKMKEKGDIPEGYSVSREKKERFSLILESASTNQTSMYLCASSLMLAGRQETQYFGPGTRLLVL.

Comments on this clonotype: This may come from a read error, since a much larger clone is one base off. The genes are TRBV7-2 and TRBJ2-7, with D perhaps matching TRBD1 (5 bases). Trimming took 7 bases from V and 6 from J, leaving 22 bases between them. Germline CDR1 is SGHTA and CDR2 is FQGNSA. This CDR3 is built from 15 residues. The CDR3 nucleotides are TGTGCCAGCATCTTGCCCTCCGGCCAGGGTGGCGAGCAGTACTTC. Protein sequence: CASILPSGQGGEQYF.

This clonotype was counted a few times. J is TRBJ1-5 and V is TRBV7-2; D unresolved. This CDR3 is built from 15 residues. Germline CDR1 is SGHTA and CDR2 is FQGNSA. V shed 5 bases and J shed 4 bases, with 15 bases lying between them. CDR3 amino acids: CASSPNSRENQPQHF. For the CDR3, the DNA is TGTGCCAGCAGCCCCAATAGTAGGGAAAATCAGCCCCAGCATTTT.

This clonotype appeared a few times. This clone may be a read error of a much larger clone one base away. The chain links TRBV7-3 to TRBJ2-5; D uncertain. The germline V and J ends were trimmed by 5 bases and 0 bases, with 7 bases remaining between them. The germline gives CDR1 SGHTA, CDR2 FQGTGA. The CDR3 totals 13 residues. The CDR3: CASSPHHQETQYF. CDR3 DNA sequence: TGTGCCAGCAGCCCGCACCACCAAGAGACCCAGTACTTC.

This CDR3 is CASSGTSGGLYEQYF. The CDR3 nucleotides are TGTGCCAGCAGTGGGACTAGCGGGGGACTCTACGAGCAGTACTTC. V and J are TRBV12-3 or TRBV12-4 and TRBJ2-7, with 14 bases matching TRBD2. This CDR3 contains 15 residues. V shed 5 bases, J shed 3 bases, and the junction held 3 bases outside the gene matches.

The chain couples TRBV27 to TRBJ2-5; the D gene is possibly TRBD2 (5 bases). CDR3 length equals 13 residues. V gave up 1 base and J gave up 5 bases, with 8 bases separating them. Germline assignment: CDR1 MNHEY and CDR2 SMNVEV (reference sequence). CDR3 nucleotide sequence: TGTGCCAGCAGTTTATATGGACTTGAGACCCAGTACTTC. Translation: CASSLYGLETQYF.

The chain combines TRBV7-8 with TRBJ2-7, with D tentatively TRBD2 (7 bases). Trimming cost V 4 bases and J 1 base, with 14 bases left between them. From germline, CDR1 is SGHVS and CDR2 FQNEAQ. The CDR3 has 15 residues. The CDR3 sequence: CASSSRGGTSYEQYF. The CDR3 DNA follows: TGTGCCAGCAGCTCAAGGGGGGGGACGTCCTACGAGCAGTACTTC. Drawing the rest from reference TRBV7-8 and TRBJ2-7, the complete variable domain is GAGVSQSPRYKVAKRGQDVALRCDPISGHVSLFWYQQALGQGPEFLTYFQNEAQLDKSGLPSDRFFAERPEGSVSTLKIQRTQQEDSAVYLCASSSRGGTSYEQYFGPGTRLTVT.

The chain links TRBV7-1 to TRBJ2-3; maybe TRBD2 (5 bases). TRBV7-1 is marked as an open reading frame, function uncertain. Deletions cut 9 bases from V and 2 bases from J, with 15 bases between. The CDR3 runs to 14 residues. The CDR3 loop reads CASRSAAPTDTQYF. The CDR3 coding sequence is TGTGCCAGTAGGTCAGCGGCTCCCACAGATACGCAGTATTTT.

This clonotype was recorded at least ten times. The chain joins TRBV7-6 to TRBJ2-7; 11 bases fit TRBD1. The trim removed 6 bases at V and 0 bases at J, leaving 4 bases unmatched. The CDR3 consists of 15 residues. Germline V gene sequence: CDR1 SGHVS, CDR2 FNYEAQ. The CDR3 is CASRPGTGGSYEQYF. The DNA of the CDR3 is TGTGCCAGCAGACCCGGGACAGGGGGCTCCTACGAGCAGTACTTC.

This clonotype was seen more than once but under ten times. This chain joins TRBV7-9 and TRBJ2-2; 13 bases are a match to TRBD2. The V segment lost 5 bases and the J segment 7 bases; nucleotides outside the gene matches: 10. Germline CDR1 and CDR2: SEHNR and FQNEAQ (reference sequence). CDR3 length: 17 residues. The CDR3 reads CASSIQGLAGDGGELFF. The CDR3 DNA reads TGTGCCAGCAGCATCCAAGGACTAGCGGGAGACGGCGGGGAGCTGTTTTTT.

V and J are TRBV29-1 and TRBJ2-6; D may be TRBD1 or TRBD2 (5 bases each). Germline values: CDR1 SQVTM, CDR2 ANQGSEA. Trimming stripped 5 bases from V and 1 base from J, with 15 bases between. This CDR3 is 16 amino acids long. The CDR3 region has the DNA TGCAGCGTTTCGGGGCTGCCAGAATCTGGGGCCAACGTCCTGACTTTC. It translates to CSVSGLPESGANVLTF.

The V call is TRBV28, the J call TRBJ2-3; D tentatively reads TRBD1 or TRBD2 (6 bases each). V shed 11 bases and J shed 2 bases, with 14 bases lying between them. Germline values: CDR1 MDHEN, CDR2 SYDVKM. This CDR3 region has 13 residues. CDR3 loop: CAVGGHLTDTQYF. The CDR3 DNA follows: TGTGCCGTGGGGGGACACCTCACAGATACGCAGTATTTT.

As concerns this clonotype: Since the CDR3 does not end with the conserved phenylalanine or tryptophan, this likely comes from a read error. This chain links TRBV7-2 with TRBJ2-1; 11 positions agree with TRBD2. The CDR3 consists of 15 residues. From germline, CDR1 is SGHTA and CDR2 FQGNSA. CDR3 bases: TGTGCCAGCAGCCTAGCGGGAGGCACCTACAATGAGCAGTTCTTA. The encoded protein is CASSLAGGTYNEQFL.

The chain couples TRBV28 to TRBJ2-5, with 13 bases matching TRBD2. The germline gives CDR1 MDHEN, CDR2 SYDVKM. J lost 1 base, V lost 4 bases, and 6 bases had no gene match. The CDR3 is made up of 17 amino acids. DNA of the CDR3: TGTGCCAGCAGTTCACTAGCGGGGGGGCCCCCCCAAGAGACCCAGTACTTC. Its protein is CASSSLAGGPPQETQYF.

V and J are TRBV6-4 and TRBJ2-7; D might be TRBD1 (6 bases). The CDR3 has 15 residues. Germline V lookup: CDR1 MRHNA, CDR2 SNTAGT. V was trimmed by 6 bases and J by 2 bases, leaving 17 bases between them. The CDR3 coding sequence is TGTGCCAGCAGAGAACGGACAGCGACAACCTACGAGCAGTACTTC. This gives the protein CASRERTATTYEQYF.

The CDR3 is CASSSGQGAFPGYTF. The DNA for the CDR3 is TGCGCCAGCAGCTCCGGACAGGGGGCTTTCCCGGGCTACACCTTC. The J gene is TRBJ1-2, the V gene TRBV5-1; 11 bases line up with TRBD1. The CDR3 runs to 15 residues. The germline CDR1 and CDR2 sequences are SGHRS and YFSETQ. The trim removed 3 bases at V and 8 bases at J, leaving 9 bases unmatched. Combining the CDR3 with reference TRBV5-1 and TRBJ1-2 gives the whole variable domain KAGVTQTPRYLIKTRGQQVTLSCSPISGHRSVSWYQQTPGQGLQFLFEYFSETQRNKGNFPGRFSGRQFSNSRSEMNVSTLELGDSALYLCASSSGQGAFPGYTFGSGTRLTVV.

The genes are TRBV28 and TRBJ1-5; 9 bases line up with TRBD1. The V gene end was trimmed by 6 bases and the J gene end by 5 bases; junction bases not matched to a gene: 11. Germline V lookup: CDR1 MDHEN, CDR2 SYDVKM. The CDR3 has 16 residues. The DNA of the CDR3 is TGTGCCAGCAGCCAGGACAGGGGCGGAAGGGATCAGCCCCAGCATTTT. Its translation is CASSQDRGGRDQPQHF.